Listed below are T cell receptor beta chains from one sample, sequenced in a study of identical twins. TCRdb called the 5' RACE reads again in MiXCR, with one record for every CDR3 protein. The top ten clones hold roughly 1.6% of a sample with 500,000 to 650,000 distinct CDR3 sequences, just over 7% of them seen once. This sample also appeared in a second study, on yellow fever vaccine responses in identical twins.

Material: PBMCs. The source is a woman aged 18-29 years in good health. CDR3s include the opening cysteine and the closing phenylalanine or tryptophan. A D gene is named only where the DNA matches it firmly. A row's size may be missing; if present it is once, few, many or a size class.

v_gene	d_gene	j_gene	abundance	CDR3nt	CDR3aa
TRBV12-3/TRBV12-4	NA	TRBJ2-3	many	TGTGCCAGCAGGCAGCTACTCACAGATACGCAGTATTTT	CASRQLLTDTQYF
TRBV5-1	TRBD2	TRBJ2-1	NA	TGCGCCAGCAGCCCGGGGAGGGTGGGCCAAGAGCAGTTCTTC	CASSPGRVGQEQFF
TRBV5-1	TRBD2	TRBJ2-7	many	TGCGCCAGCAGCTTGGAGTCTAGCGGGTACGAGCAGTACTTC	CASSLESSGYEQYF
TRBV4-1	NA	TRBJ1-3	NA	TGCGCCAGCAGCCCCATTGGGCCGTTTGAAAACACCATATATTTT	CASSPIGPFENTIYF
TRBV24-1	NA	TRBJ2-2	few	TGTGCCACCAGTGATTCCGGGACACCCACCGGGGAGCTGTTTTTT	CATSDSGTPTGELFF
TRBV4-1	TRBD2	TRBJ2-3	NA	TGCGCCAGCAGCCAAGTGGGCTGGGGTAGCGGGGGGGCCGCAGATACGCAGTATTTT	CASSQVGWGSGGAADTQYF
TRBV5-4	TRBD1	TRBJ1-6	many	TGTGCCAGCAGCTTGGGGACAGGGGGCGGCTATAATTCACCCCTCCACTTT	CASSLGTGGGYNSPLHF
TRBV6-1	TRBD1	TRBJ1-5	few	TGTGCCAGCACGGTATGGGGACAGGGCAATCAGCCCCAGCATTTT	CASTVWGQGNQPQHF
TRBV2	NA	TRBJ2-1	NA	TGTGCCAGCAGTGAAAGACAGGAACACAATGAGCAGTTCTTC	CASSERQEHNEQFF
TRBV11-2	TRBD2	TRBJ2-3	few	TGTGCCAGCAGCTTAGTAGCGGGAGCGCGCCCTAGCACAGATACGCAGTATTTT	CASSLVAGARPSTDTQYF
TRBV7-2	TRBD2	TRBJ2-5	many	TGTGCCAGCAGCTGGGCTAGCGGTCAAGAGACCCAGTACTTC	CASSWASGQETQYF
TRBV9	TRBD1	TRBJ1-2	NA	TGTGCCAGCAGCTTACGACGACGAGGGGGCAAAGGGTATGGCTACACCTTC	CASSLRRRGGKGYGYTF
TRBV10-3	NA	TRBJ2-5	few	TGTGCCACCGCAGTCCACACAAGCGAGACCCAGTACTTC	CATAVHTSETQYF
TRBV12-3/TRBV12-4	TRBD2	TRBJ2-1	many	TGTGCCAGCAAGAAGGGACTAGCGGGATACAATGAGCAGTTCTTC	CASKKGLAGYNEQFF
TRBV14	NA	TRBJ2-1	few	TGTGCCAGTGGGGGGACGGTCTACAATGAGCAGTTCTTC	CASGGTVYNEQFF
TRBV6-4	NA	TRBJ1-3	few	TGTGCCAGCAGTGACCGGACAGGAAACACCATATATTTT	CASSDRTGNTIYF
TRBV29-1	TRBD2	TRBJ2-1	many	TGCAGCGTTGGACTAGCGGGAGGAGGTGATTATGAGCAGTTCTTC	CSVGLAGGGDYEQFF
TRBV12-3/TRBV12-4	NA	TRBJ1-4	few	TGTGCCAGCAGTTTCCCTAATGAAAAACTGTTTTTT	CASSFPNEKLFF
TRBV20-1	NA	TRBJ1-2	many	TGCAGTGCTAGAGATCTGGCAGGAGATGGCTACACCTTC	CSARDLAGDGYTF
TRBV27	NA	TRBJ1-2	NA	TGTGCCAGCAGTTCAGGGAAGGCTGATGGCTACACCTTC	CASSSGKADGYTF
TRBV5-1	TRBD1	TRBJ1-1	NA	TGCGCCAGCAGCTCGTGGACAGGGGGGAACACTGAAGCTTTCTTT	CASSSWTGGNTEAFF
TRBV6-5	TRBD1	TRBJ2-7	few	TGTGCCAGCAGTTCCCCGGACAGGGGGACAACCTACGAGCAGTACTTC	CASSSPDRGTTYEQYF
TRBV12-3/TRBV12-4	NA	TRBJ1-1	many	TGTGCCAGCAGTTTCCCAGGGGTGGGAGCTTTCTTT	CASSFPGVGAFF
TRBV4-1	TRBD1	TRBJ2-4	few	TGCGCCAGCAGCCAAGGCCAGGGGGCCGGGGTCAAAAACATTCAGTACTTC	CASSQGQGAGVKNIQYF
TRBV10-3	TRBD2	TRBJ2-3	few	TGTGCCATCAGTGAGGGACTAGGAGACGGTACGCAGTATTTT	CAISEGLGDGTQYF
TRBV7-9	TRBD2	TRBJ2-7	few	TGTGCCAGCAGCCCCGGGGGGGTCCCCTCCTACGAGCAGTACTTC	CASSPGGVPSYEQYF
TRBV4-1	NA	TRBJ2-7	many	TGCGCCAGCAGCCAAGGCCGGAAGCAGTACTTC	CASSQGRKQYF
TRBV5-1	NA	TRBJ2-5	NA	TGCGCCAGCAGCCAATTAGCGGACCTCCAAGAGACCCAGTACTTC	CASSQLADLQETQYF
TRBV12-3/TRBV12-4	NA	TRBJ1-1	NA	TGTGCCAGCAGCACACAGATTAACACTGAAGCTTTCTTT	CASSTQINTEAFF
TRBV6-5	NA	TRBJ1-6	few	TGTGCCAGCAAGGGGGAAAGTTCACCCCTCCACTTT	CASKGESSPLHF
TRBV20-1	NA	TRBJ1-6	few	TGCAGTGCTAGAGTCGAAGCAGGGAATTCACCCCTCCACTTT	CSARVEAGNSPLHF
TRBV2	TRBD2	TRBJ2-1	many	TGTGCCAGCCGACTAGCGGGAGCGCGAGAGCAGTTCTTC	CASRLAGAREQFF
TRBV12-3/TRBV12-4	NA	TRBJ1-2	NA	TGTGCCAGCAGTACTCGGACGGAAGCTAACTATGGCTACACCTTC	CASSTRTEANYGYTF
TRBV20-1	TRBD2	TRBJ2-1	few	TGCAGTGCTAGAGGGGGGGGGTCCACCTCCTACAATGAGCAGTTCTTC	CSARGGGSTSYNEQFF
TRBV28	NA	TRBJ2-2	few	TGTGCCAGCAGTCCCCTCTGGACGACGCCCGGGGAGCTGTTTTTT	CASSPLWTTPGELFF
TRBV25-1	TRBD1	TRBJ2-5	NA	TGTGCCAGCAGTCGACAGGGGGTCCAAGAGACCCAGTACTTC	CASSRQGVQETQYF
TRBV28	TRBD1	TRBJ2-7	many	TGTGCCAGCAGTTCAACGTCCGGGACAGGGTTTTATTACTCCTACGAGCAGTACTTC	CASSSTSGTGFYYSYEQYF
TRBV4-1	NA	TRBJ2-1	NA	TGCGCCAGCAGCCAAGGGATATCGGTGGGTTTCAATGAGCAGTTCTTC	CASSQGISVGFNEQFF
TRBV5-6	TRBD1	TRBJ2-5	NA	TGTGCCAGCAGCCCCGACGGGACAGGGGGCGGTCAAGAGACCCAGTACTTC	CASSPDGTGGGQETQYF
TRBV20-1	NA	TRBJ2-2	many	TGCAGTGCTAGAGATTTCCGACTAGATGCCGGGGAGCTGTTTTTT	CSARDFRLDAGELFF
TRBV5-1	NA	TRBJ2-5	NA	TGCGCCAGCAGCTTGGGGGGGCATCAAGAGACCCAGTACTTC	CASSLGGHQETQYF
TRBV2	TRBD2	TRBJ2-1	NA	TGTGCCAGCAGTGAGGGACTAGCGGGAGGTGAGGGGCCCAAGTTCTTC	CASSEGLAGGEGPKFF
TRBV19	NA	TRBJ2-6	NA	TGTGCCAGTAGTACCCACAGGGCTGGGGCCAACGTCCTGACTTTC	CASSTHRAGANVLTF
TRBV11-2	TRBD2	TRBJ2-3	few	TGTGCCAGCAGCTTAGACGGACTAGCGGCCACAGATACGCAGTATTTT	CASSLDGLAATDTQYF
TRBV29-1	NA	TRBJ2-7	NA	TGCAGCGTTCAATTGGGTGACATAACCTACGAGCAGTACTTC	CSVQLGDITYEQYF
TRBV28	TRBD1	TRBJ1-2	few	TGTGCCAGCACCCCGGGACAGGGATGGGGGACCTATGGCTACACCTTC	CASTPGQGWGTYGYTF
TRBV2	NA	TRBJ2-3	few	TGTGCCAGCATCCCGACGGGACTCAACACAGATACGCAGTATTTT	CASIPTGLNTDTQYF
TRBV5-1	NA	TRBJ2-2	many	TGCGCCAGCAGCCCGGAGGCTCGGGGTACCGGGGAGCTGTTTTTT	CASSPEARGTGELFF
TRBV2	NA	TRBJ1-3	many	TGTGCCAGCAGTGCTGGAGGGAACGGAAACACCATATATTTT	CASSAGGNGNTIYF
TRBV12-3/TRBV12-4	TRBD1	TRBJ1-6	many	TGTGCCAGCAGTGATGTACAGGGGGCGAGGAATTCACCCCTCCACTTT	CASSDVQGARNSPLHF
TRBV7-9	NA	TRBJ2-3	few	TGTGCCAGCAGCTCGCGGTGGGGGGATGAAAGAGATACGCAGTATTTT	CASSSRWGDERDTQYF
TRBV20-1	NA	TRBJ2-1	few	TGCAGTGCCCGCCAGGGGAGCGAACAAGAGCAGTTCTTC	CSARQGSEQEQFF
TRBV12-3/TRBV12-4	NA	TRBJ2-3	many	TGTGCCAGCAGTTCCTTCCCCGGTTTACAGCAAACAGATACGCAGTATTTT	CASSSFPGLQQTDTQYF
TRBV14	NA	TRBJ2-1	many	TGTGCCAGCAGCGGGAGAAGGTCCGAGGGAAACTCCTACAATGAGCAGTTCTTC	CASSGRRSEGNSYNEQFF
TRBV18	NA	TRBJ2-3	NA	TGTGCCAGCTCACCGGCGGGGTCAGATACGCAGTATTTT	CASSPAGSDTQYF